The next 29 T cell receptor beta chains were all read from a single sample in a study of blood T cell repertoires in COVID-19. TCRdb's copy holds only in-frame clones and misses some; the assay was immunoSEQ multiplex PCR. The sample records 170,000 or so clones, around 73% being singletons. The source material was PBMCs or T cells enriched from blood (not recorded which). The receptor source for this set is a woman in her 50s who had recovered from COVID-19.

This clone was observed once. V and J are TRBV24-1 and TRBJ1-1; D unresolved. Trimming left V 5 bases short and J 3 bases short, with 6 bases between. This CDR3 has 12 residues. Germline V lookup: CDR1 KGHDR, CDR2 SFDVKD. The CDR3 reads CATSASHTEAFF. The CDR3 DNA follows: TGTGCCACCAGTGCGTCCCACACTGAAGCTTTCTTT.

V and J are TRBV19 and TRBJ2-2; 12 positions agree with TRBD1. The germline CDR1 and CDR2 sequences are LNHDA and SQIVND (reference sequence). The junction had 15 bases not matched to a gene; V was cut back by 11 bases and J by 5 bases. This CDR3 comprises 17 residues. CDR3 loop: CASTPGQGAWVTGELFF. CDR3 coding DNA: TGTGCCTCCACTCCGGGACAGGGGGCATGGGTTACCGGGGAGCTGTTTTTT.

This clone came up once. Written as DNA, the CDR3 is TGTGCCAGCAGCTTGGTGGCGACAGCTACCTACGAGCAGTACTTC. It is translated as CASSLVATATYEQYF. This chain connects TRBV5-8 to TRBJ2-7; TRBD1 might be the D (5 bases). V shed 0 bases and J shed 2 bases, with 12 bases lying between them. The CDR3 totals 15 residues. CDR1 and CDR2 from the germline V gene are SGHTS and YDEGEE.

This clone has just one count. This chain connects TRBV7-9 to TRBJ2-1; 7 bases align to TRBD1. With V trimmed by 5 bases and J by 4 bases, 5 bases remained unmatched. CDR3 length: 14 amino acids. From germline, CDR1 is SEHNR and CDR2 FQNEAQ (reference sequence). The CDR3 protein is CASSIRQGYNEQFF. Written as DNA, the CDR3 is TGTGCCAGCAGCATACGACAGGGATACAATGAGCAGTTCTTC.

This clone has just a few counts. This sequence joins TRBV24-1 and TRBJ1-2; a weak D match, TRBD1 (6 bases). Trimming removed 3 bases at V and 2 bases at J, with 9 bases between. The CDR3 sequence is 14 residues long. Germline assignment: CDR1 KGHDR and CDR2 SFDVKD. Here the CDR3 reads CATSDTTGNYGYTF. The CDR3 DNA follows: TGTGCCACCAGTGATACGACAGGCAACTATGGCTACACCTTC.

J is TRBJ2-1 and V is TRBV27; 9 bases align to TRBD2. J gave up 5 bases and V 4 bases, and 15 bases lay outside the gene matches. Germline V gene sequence: CDR1 MNHEY, CDR2 SMNVEV (reference sequence). This CDR3 region has 18 residues. The CDR3 DNA reads as TGTGCCAGCAGTTCCCTTTGGTCTCTAGCGGGGAACGACAATGAGCAGTTCTTC. Its translation is CASSSLWSLAGNDNEQFF.

The V gene is TRBV5-1, the J gene TRBJ2-1; perhaps TRBD2 as D (5 bases). CDR1 is SGHRS, CDR2 YFSETQ, per germline. V shed 3 bases and J shed 0 bases, with 10 bases lying between them. This CDR3 comprises 15 residues. Written as DNA, the CDR3 is TGCGCCAGCAGCTCGGACTGGAGCTCCTACAATGAGCAGTTCTTC. Its translation: CASSSDWSSYNEQFF.

The V call is TRBV11-2, the J call TRBJ2-7, with 9 bases fitting TRBD2. Germline CDR1 reads SGHAT; CDR2 reads FQNNGV. V was clipped by 5 bases and J by 6 bases; unmatched bases: 8. This CDR3 is 14 amino acids long. The CDR3 coding sequence is TGTGCCAGCAGCGCCGGACTAGCGTCTCGCGAGCAGTACTTC. It encodes CASSAGLASREQYF.

A note on this clone: A much larger clonotype is one base distant, so this may be a read error. The V and J genes are TRBV7-9 and TRBJ1-2, with 7 bases matching TRBD1. Trimming at V came to 3 bases and at J to 6 bases, leaving 4 bases not matched to a gene. The CDR3 is 13 amino acids. Germline-derived CDR1 and CDR2 are SEHNR and FQNEAQ (reference sequence). Here the CDR3 reads CASSFGQGDGYTF. The CDR3 DNA is TGTGCCAGCAGCTTCGGCCAGGGGGATGGCTACACCTTC.

The rearrangement links TRBV2 to TRBJ1-5; no reliable D call. The CDR3 spans 14 residues. Trimming took 4 bases from V and 1 from J, leaving 8 bases between them. CDR1 and CDR2 from the germline V gene are SNHLY and FYNNEI. For the CDR3, the DNA is TGTGCCAGCAGTGGAGGAGGGAGCAATCAGCCCCAGCATTTT. It specifies CASSGGGSNQPQHF.

This clone occurred once. This rearrangement joins TRBV7-2 to TRBJ2-4; 9 bases agree with TRBD2. With 5 bases clipped from V and 6 bases from J, the junction kept 8 bases outside the gene matches. The CDR3 is made up of 15 amino acids. Germline-derived CDR1 and CDR2 are SGHTA and FQGNSA. CDR3 region: CASSVSGRGGNIQYF. The CDR3 coding sequence is TGTGCCAGCAGCGTTAGCGGGAGAGGAGGAAACATTCAGTACTTC.

The CDR3 loop reads CASSFLGQGPTNEKLFF. For the CDR3, the DNA is TGTGCCAGCAGTTTTTTGGGACAGGGCCCAACTAATGAAAAACTGTTTTTT. This chain uses TRBV28 with TRBJ1-4, with 9 bases aligning to TRBD1. This CDR3 has 17 residues. J lost 0 bases, V lost 3 bases, and 5 bases had no gene match. Germline lookup yields CDR1 MDHEN and CDR2 SYDVKM.

The chain carries TRBV7-8 and TRBJ2-1; 7 bases map to TRBD2. The CDR3 extends over 19 amino acids. Losses at the gene ends were 0 bases for V and 0 bases for J; bases not matched to a gene: 11. Germline V CDR1 and CDR2: SGHVS, FQNEAQ. CDR3 DNA: TGTGCCAGCAGCTTAGCTCAAAGGCTAGCGGCCGGCTCCTACAATGAGCAGTTCTTC. It translates to CASSLAQRLAAGSYNEQFF.

The chain employs TRBV5-1 and TRBJ2-7; weak D call: TRBD2 (6 bases). V was shortened by 0 bases and J by 2 bases, with 21 bases between the two germline ends. Germline-derived CDR1 and CDR2 are SGHRS and YFSETQ. This CDR3 has 18 residues. In DNA, the CDR3 is TGCGCCAGCAGCTTGGGTGGTAGCGGTAACACCCCGACCTACGAGCAGTACTTC. Translation gives CASSLGGSGNTPTYEQYF.

This clone occurred once. J is TRBJ1-2 and V is TRBV6-5; 8 nucleotides agree with TRBD1. CDR1 is MNHEY, CDR2 SVGAGI, per germline. J gave up 4 bases and V 6 bases, and 7 bases lay outside the gene matches. The CDR3 is 14 amino acids. The CDR3 sequence is CASRTGDRTYGYTF. DNA for the CDR3: TGTGCCAGCAGGACGGGGGACAGGACCTATGGCTACACCTTC.

Here the CDR3 reads CASSFPVAGRDTQYF. The CDR3 coding sequence is TGTGCCAGCAGCTTTCCGGTCGCGGGGCGGGATACGCAGTATTTT. This chain uses TRBV7-2 with TRBJ2-3, with D perhaps TRBD2 (6 bases). CDR1 SGHTA and CDR2 FQGNSA come from the germline V gene. The CDR3 runs to 15 residues. V lost 3 bases and J 6 bases, leaving 16 bases between the germline ends.

The V gene is TRBV30, the J gene TRBJ2-7; 10 nucleotides line up with TRBD1. Germline lookup yields CDR1 GTSNPN and CDR2 SVGIG (reference sequence). The length of the CDR3 is 14 residues. The V and J ends lost 2 bases and 2 bases, in that order; junction bases with no gene match: 3. CDR3 region: CAWSKGQGTYEQYF. Here the CDR3 DNA reads TGTGCCTGGAGTAAGGGACAGGGGACCTACGAGCAGTACTTC.

The chain uses TRBV9 and TRBJ2-1, with 8 bases that match TRBD2. V was clipped by 2 bases and J by 9 bases; unmatched bases: 7. Germline V CDR1 and CDR2: SGDLS, YYNGEE. This CDR3 is 14 amino acids long. The CDR3 DNA sequence: TGTGCCAGCAGCGTGGATAGCGGGATGAGTGAGCAGTTCTTC. Residues: CASSVDSGMSEQFF.

The chain employs TRBV11-1 and TRBJ2-7; possibly TRBD2 for D (8 bases). Germline CDR1 is SGHAT and CDR2 is FQDESV (reference sequence). The V and J ends lost 5 bases and 6 bases respectively, with 20 bases between them. CDR3 length: 15 residues. The CDR3 spells CASSPGGSGTLEQYF. CDR3 DNA: TGTGCCAGCAGCCCAGGGGGTAGCGGGACCCTCGAGCAGTACTTC.

This clone came up a few times. The chain couples TRBV30 to TRBJ2-1, with a weak D call TRBD2 (6 bases). The germline V and J ends were trimmed by 4 bases and 2 bases, with 18 bases remaining between them. The germline gives CDR1 GTSNPN, CDR2 SVGIG (reference sequence). The CDR3 is made up of 16 amino acids. DNA for the CDR3: TGTGCCTGGACCACCTGGGCGCGGGACCCCTACAATGAGCAGTTCTTC. Protein product: CAWTTWARDPYNEQFF.

This clone showed up just a few times. V gene TRBV27 combines with J gene TRBJ2-3; 8 bases align to TRBD2. V lost 8 bases to trimming and J lost 9 bases; unmatched junction nucleotides: 13. Germline loops: CDR1 MNHEY, CDR2 SMNVEV (reference sequence). The CDR3 extends over 14 amino acids. The chain's CDR3 is CASALDVGGGTQYF. CDR3 DNA sequence: TGTGCCAGCGCTCTAGATGTGGGCGGGGGGACGCAGTATTTT.

This chain uses TRBV3-1 (or the pseudogene TRBV3-2) with TRBJ2-6; 8 nucleotides align to TRBD2. The CDR3 is 19 residues long. The germline CDR1 and CDR2 sequences are LGHDT and YNNKEL (reference sequence). Losses at the gene ends were 4 bases for V and 0 bases for J; bases not matched to a gene: 11. The CDR3 loop is CASSPTLGGGSSGANVLTF. The CDR3 region has the DNA TGTGCCAGCAGCCCTACCCTTGGCGGGGGGAGCTCTGGGGCCAACGTCCTGACTTTC.

The V and J genes are TRBV3-1 (or the pseudogene TRBV3-2) and TRBJ2-3; 7 bases match TRBD2. The germline V gene has CDR1 LGHDT and CDR2 YNNKEL (reference sequence). This CDR3 has 20 residues. With V trimmed by 1 base and J by 1 base, 17 bases remained unmatched. The CDR3: CASSQGPVFSGGGGTDTQYF. CDR3 in DNA: TGTGCCAGCAGCCAAGGCCCGGTATTTTCGGGAGGAGGTGGCACAGATACGCAGTATTTT.

The J gene is TRBJ2-1, the V gene TRBV5-5, with 7 bases matching TRBD2. The CDR3 is made up of 16 amino acids. J lost 7 bases, V lost 4 bases, and 14 bases had no gene match. Germline V gives CDR1 SGHKS, CDR2 YYEKEE (reference sequence). The CDR3 DNA sequence: TGTGCCAGCAGCCCGCCCCCCGGCTCCGGGGGGAATGAGCAGTTCTTC. Protein product: CASSPPPGSGGNEQFF.

The J gene is TRBJ1-1, the V gene TRBV5-6; possibly TRBD1 for D (6 bases). CDR3 size: 13 residues. Germline CDR1 reads SGHDT; CDR2 reads YYEEEE. Trimming left V 0 bases short and J 7 bases short, with 10 bases between. The CDR3 protein is CASSLAGAVEAFF. The CDR3, as DNA: TGTGCCAGCAGCTTGGCAGGGGCGGTTGAAGCTTTCTTT.

The chain couples TRBV28 to TRBJ1-2; 7 nucleotides align to TRBD1. The CDR3 has 13 amino acids. J was trimmed by 2 bases and V by 6 bases; bases with no gene match: 3. CDR1 and CDR2 (germline): MDHEN, SYDVKM. CDR3 bases: TGTGCCAGCAGAACAGGGGACAACTATGGCTACACCTTC. Protein sequence: CASRTGDNYGYTF.

This clone appeared a few times. The chain is built from TRBV12-3 or TRBV12-4 and TRBJ1-2; D unclear. The length of the CDR3 is 13 residues. V lost 5 bases and J 5 bases, leaving 12 bases between the germline ends. CDR3 nucleotides: TGTGCCAGCAGTCCCCTCGAGGGATATGGCTACACCTTC. Translating it yields CASSPLEGYGYTF.

The CDR3 nucleotides read TGTGCCAGCTCACCCCCCGAAGCGGGAAGTTATGAGCAGTTCTTC. Encoded protein: CASSPPEAGSYEQFF. V is TRBV18 and J is TRBJ2-1; 7 bases are a match to TRBD2. Germline values: CDR1 KGHSH, CDR2 LQKENI. V shed 3 bases, J shed 8 bases, and the junction held 10 bases outside the gene matches. This CDR3 region has 15 residues.

The chain is built from TRBV7-2 and TRBJ1-5; possibly TRBD1 for D (5 bases). Germline CDR1 and CDR2: SGHTA and FQGNSA. V lost 5 bases and J lost 7, with 18 bases in between. The CDR3 runs 15 residues. Here the CDR3 DNA reads TGTGCCAGCAGCAAAAGGGCAGGGTCTGAGCAGCCCCAGCATTTT. This sequence encodes CASSKRAGSEQPQHF. Together with reference TRBV7-2 and TRBJ1-5, the CDR3 gives the full variable domain: GAGVSQSPSNKVTEKGKDVELRCDPISGHTALYWYRQSLGQGLEFLIYFQGNSAPDKSGLPSDRFSAERTGGSVSTLTIQRTQQEDSAVYLCASSKRAGSEQPQHFGDGTRLSIL.